The 5 T cell receptor beta chains in this list originate from one sample, sequenced in a study of blood T cell repertoires in COVID-19. Assay used: immunoSEQ multiplex PCR; TCRdb lists only in-frame clones, some missing. This sample has approximately 210,000 clones; 82% occur once, and the top ten carry roughly 3.5%. The sample taken for sequencing was PBMCs or T cells enriched from blood (not recorded which). All receptors derive from an older woman who had recovered from COVID-19.

About this clone: The sample carries other DNA sequences with the same CDR3. The chain is built from TRBV16 and TRBJ1-1; TRBD1 might be the D (6 bases). This CDR3 has 14 amino acids. Trimming took 0 bases from V and 1 from J, leaving 6 bases between them. In germline, CDR1 is KGHSY, CDR2 FQNENV. CDR3 protein: CASSQSGGNTEAFF. The DNA for the CDR3 is TGTGCCAGCAGCCAATCAGGGGGGAACACTGAAGCTTTCTTT.

The rearrangement uses TRBV2 and TRBJ1-1; TRBD1 matches at 7 bases. This CDR3 has 14 residues. With V trimmed by 5 bases and J by 5 bases, 8 bases remained unmatched. Per the germline V gene, CDR1 is SNHLY and CDR2 is FYNNEI. DNA of the CDR3: TGTGCCAGCAGTTGGACTACAGGGGAAACTGAAGCTTTCTTT. Amino acid sequence: CASSWTTGETEAFF.

The chain has TRBV19 and TRBJ1-4; TRBD1 is a possible D gene (5 bases). CDR3 length: 13 amino acids. Trimming took off 0 bases at V and 11 bases at J, with 10 bases between the two ends. In germline, CDR1 is LNHDA, CDR2 SQIVND (reference sequence). Written as DNA, the CDR3 is TGTGCCAGTAGTATAGAGCGACAGTCGAAACTGTTTTTT. It translates to CASSIERQSKLFF.

The rearrangement joins TRBV7-3 to TRBJ1-1; D may be TRBD1 (6 bases). The V end lost 0 bases, the J end lost 2 bases, and 10 bases lay between the germline ends. The CDR3 is made up of 15 amino acids. Germline-derived CDR1 and CDR2 are SGHTA and FQGTGA. The CDR3 reads CASSLTGGRNTEAFF. CDR3 sequence (DNA): TGTGCCAGCAGCTTAACAGGGGGACGAAACACTGAAGCTTTCTTT.

This clone has just a few counts. The rearrangement uses TRBV4-2 and TRBJ1-5; tentative D call: TRBD1 (5 bases). The germline V gene encodes CDR1 LGHNA and CDR2 YNFKEQ. CDR3 length: 16 residues. Trimming took 1 base from V and 7 from J, leaving 17 bases between them. CDR3 bases: TGTGCCAGCAGCCAAGGCCGGGGGAGCGGAGAACAGCCCCAGCATTTT. It codes for CASSQGRGSGEQPQHF.